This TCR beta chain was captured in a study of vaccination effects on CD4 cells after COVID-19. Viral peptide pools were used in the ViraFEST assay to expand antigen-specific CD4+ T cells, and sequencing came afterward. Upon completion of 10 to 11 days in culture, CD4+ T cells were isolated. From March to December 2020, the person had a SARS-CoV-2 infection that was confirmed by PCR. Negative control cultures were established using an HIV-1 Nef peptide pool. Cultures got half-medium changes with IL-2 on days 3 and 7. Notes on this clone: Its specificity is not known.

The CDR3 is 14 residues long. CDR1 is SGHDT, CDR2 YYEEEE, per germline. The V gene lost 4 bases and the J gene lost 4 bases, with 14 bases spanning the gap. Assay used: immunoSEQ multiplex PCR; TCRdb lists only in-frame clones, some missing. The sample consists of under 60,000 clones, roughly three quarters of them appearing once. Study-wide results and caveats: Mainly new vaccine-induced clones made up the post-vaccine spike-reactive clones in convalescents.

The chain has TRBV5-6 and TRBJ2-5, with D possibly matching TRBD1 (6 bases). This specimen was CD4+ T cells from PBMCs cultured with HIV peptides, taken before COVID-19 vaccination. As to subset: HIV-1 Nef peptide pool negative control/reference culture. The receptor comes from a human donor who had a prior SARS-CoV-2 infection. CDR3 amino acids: CASSLTGNPETQYF. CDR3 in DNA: TGTGCCAGCAGCCTGACAGGTAACCCAGAGACCCAGTACTTC.